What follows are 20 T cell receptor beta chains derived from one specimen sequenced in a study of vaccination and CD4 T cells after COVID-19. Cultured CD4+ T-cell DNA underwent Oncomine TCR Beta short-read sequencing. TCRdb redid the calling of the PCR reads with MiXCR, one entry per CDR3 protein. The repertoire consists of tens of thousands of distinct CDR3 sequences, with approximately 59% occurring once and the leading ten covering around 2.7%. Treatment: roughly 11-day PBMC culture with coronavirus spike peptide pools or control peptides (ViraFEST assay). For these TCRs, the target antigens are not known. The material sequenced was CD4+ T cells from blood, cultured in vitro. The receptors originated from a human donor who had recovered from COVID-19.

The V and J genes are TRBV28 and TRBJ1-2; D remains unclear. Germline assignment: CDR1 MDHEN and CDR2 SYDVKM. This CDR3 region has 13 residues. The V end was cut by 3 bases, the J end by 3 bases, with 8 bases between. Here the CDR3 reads CASSLTADYGYTF. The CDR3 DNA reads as TGTGCCAGCAGTTTGACGGCGGACTATGGCTACACCTTC.

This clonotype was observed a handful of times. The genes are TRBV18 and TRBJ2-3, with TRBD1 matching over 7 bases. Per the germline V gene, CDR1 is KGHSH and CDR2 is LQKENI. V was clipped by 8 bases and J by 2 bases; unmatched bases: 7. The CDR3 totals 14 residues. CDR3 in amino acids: CASTAGTVTDTQYF. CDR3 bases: TGTGCCAGCACTGCCGGGACAGTCACAGATACGCAGTATTTT.

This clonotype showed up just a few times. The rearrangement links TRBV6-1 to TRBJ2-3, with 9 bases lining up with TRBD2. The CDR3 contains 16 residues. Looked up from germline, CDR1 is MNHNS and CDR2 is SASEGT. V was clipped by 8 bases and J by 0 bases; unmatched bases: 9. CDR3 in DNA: TGTGCCAGCGGCCACCAGCGGGGGGCCAGCACAGATACGCAGTATTTT. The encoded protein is CASGHQRGASTDTQYF.

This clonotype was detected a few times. CDR3 in amino acids: CASSYLGSDYEQYF. The CDR3 nucleotides are TGTGCCAGCAGTTACTTGGGTTCCGACTACGAGCAGTACTTC. The chain employs TRBV6-2 or TRBV6-3 and TRBJ2-7; the D is unclear. The V end lost 1 base, the J end lost 3 bases, and 10 bases lay between the germline ends. There are 14 residues in the CDR3. Germline V gene sequence: CDR1 MNHEY, CDR2 SVGEGT.

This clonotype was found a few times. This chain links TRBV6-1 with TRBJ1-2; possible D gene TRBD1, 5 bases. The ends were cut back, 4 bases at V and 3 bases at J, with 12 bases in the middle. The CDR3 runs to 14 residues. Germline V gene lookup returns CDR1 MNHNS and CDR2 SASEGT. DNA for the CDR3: TGTGCCAGCAGTGGGATTAGGGGTGACTATGGCTACACCTTC. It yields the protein CASSGIRGDYGYTF.

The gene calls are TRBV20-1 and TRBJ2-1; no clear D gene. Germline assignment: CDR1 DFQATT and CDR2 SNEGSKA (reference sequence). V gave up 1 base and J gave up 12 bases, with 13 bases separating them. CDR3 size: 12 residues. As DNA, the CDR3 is TGCAGTGCTAGAGGGCGGTCCGGTGGGCAGTTCTTC. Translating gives CSARGRSGGQFF.

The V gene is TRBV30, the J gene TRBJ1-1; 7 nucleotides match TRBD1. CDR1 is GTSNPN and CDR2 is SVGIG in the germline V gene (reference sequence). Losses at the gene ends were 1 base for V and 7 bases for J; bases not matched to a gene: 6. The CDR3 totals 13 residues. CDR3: CAWSGGRGGEAFF. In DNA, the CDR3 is TGTGCCTGGAGTGGGGGCAGGGGGGGTGAAGCTTTCTTT.

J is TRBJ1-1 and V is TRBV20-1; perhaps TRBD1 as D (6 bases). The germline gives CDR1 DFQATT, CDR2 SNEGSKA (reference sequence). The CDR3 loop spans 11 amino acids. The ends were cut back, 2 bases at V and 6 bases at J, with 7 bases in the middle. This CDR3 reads CSARRGAEAFF. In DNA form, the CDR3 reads TGCAGTGCTAGAAGGGGGGCTGAAGCTTTCTTT.

The CDR3: CASSFLGTSGTDTQYF. The CDR3, as DNA: TGTGCCAGCAGCTTCCTAGGGACTAGCGGCACAGATACGCAGTATTTT. This chain connects TRBV11-2 to TRBJ2-3, with 10 positions matching TRBD2. Looked up from germline, CDR1 is SGHAT and CDR2 is FQNNGV. The CDR3 runs 16 residues. Trimming at V came to 3 bases and at J to 1 base, leaving 4 bases not matched to a gene.

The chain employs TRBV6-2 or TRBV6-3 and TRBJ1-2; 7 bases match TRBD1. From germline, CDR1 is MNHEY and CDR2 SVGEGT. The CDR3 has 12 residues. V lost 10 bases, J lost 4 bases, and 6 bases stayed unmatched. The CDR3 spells CATGGQTYGYTF. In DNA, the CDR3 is TGTGCCACGGGGGGACAGACCTATGGCTACACCTTC.

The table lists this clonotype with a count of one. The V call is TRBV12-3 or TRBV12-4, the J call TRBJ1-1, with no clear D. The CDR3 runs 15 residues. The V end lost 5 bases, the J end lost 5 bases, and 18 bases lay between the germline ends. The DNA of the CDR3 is TGTGCCAGCAGTCCCTCCCCCGAGGGTAGAACTGAAGCTTTCTTT. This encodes CASSPSPEGRTEAFF.

DNA of the CDR3: TGTGCCAGCAGCATCTCCGGGACACCTAAAGAGACCCAGTACTTC. Encoded protein: CASSISGTPKETQYF. This rearrangement joins TRBV7-9 to TRBJ2-5; D is possibly TRBD1 (6 bases). Trimming removed 5 bases from V and 3 bases from J, with 16 bases in between. Germline V gene sequence: CDR1 SEHNR, CDR2 FQNEAQ (reference sequence). The CDR3 length is 15 residues.

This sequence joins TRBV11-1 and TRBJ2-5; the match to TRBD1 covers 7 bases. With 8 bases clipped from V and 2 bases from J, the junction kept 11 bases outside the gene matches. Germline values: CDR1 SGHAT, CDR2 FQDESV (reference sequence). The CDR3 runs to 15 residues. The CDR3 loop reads CASCSSGTDQETQYF. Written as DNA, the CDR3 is TGTGCCAGCTGTTCGTCCGGGACAGATCAAGAGACCCAGTACTTC. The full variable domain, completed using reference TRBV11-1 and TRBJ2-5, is EAEVAQSPRYKITEKSQAVAFWCDPISGHATLYWYRQILGQGPELLVQFQDESVVDDSQLPKDRFSAERLKGVDSTLKIQPAELGDSAMYLCASCSSGTDQETQYFGPGTRLLVL.

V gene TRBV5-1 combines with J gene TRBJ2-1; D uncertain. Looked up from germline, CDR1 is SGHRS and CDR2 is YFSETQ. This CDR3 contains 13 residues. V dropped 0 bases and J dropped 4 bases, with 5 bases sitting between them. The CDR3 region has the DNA TGCGCCAGCAGCTTGGACAGTTACAATGAGCAGTTCTTC. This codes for CASSLDSYNEQFF.

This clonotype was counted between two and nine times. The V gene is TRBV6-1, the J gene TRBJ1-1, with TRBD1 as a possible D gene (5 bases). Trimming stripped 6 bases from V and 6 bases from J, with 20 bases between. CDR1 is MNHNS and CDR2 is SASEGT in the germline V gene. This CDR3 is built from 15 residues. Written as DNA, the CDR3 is TGTGCCAGCAGCCAAGGTGGGGGAGGGTCCGCTGAAGCTTTCTTT. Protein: CASSQGGGGSAEAFF.

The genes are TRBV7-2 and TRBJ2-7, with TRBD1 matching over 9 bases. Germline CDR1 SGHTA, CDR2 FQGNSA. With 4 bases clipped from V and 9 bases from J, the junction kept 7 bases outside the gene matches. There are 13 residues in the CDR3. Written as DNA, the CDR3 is TGTGCCAGCAGCTCTAGGACAGGGGATCGGCAGTACTTC. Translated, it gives CASSSRTGDRQYF.

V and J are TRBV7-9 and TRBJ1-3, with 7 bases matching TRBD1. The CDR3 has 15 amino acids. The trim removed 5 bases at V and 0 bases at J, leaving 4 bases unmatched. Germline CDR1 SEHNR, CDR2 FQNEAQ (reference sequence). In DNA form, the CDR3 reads TGTGCCAGCAGCGCCGACAGGGTCTCTGGAAACACCATATATTTT. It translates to CASSADRVSGNTIYF.

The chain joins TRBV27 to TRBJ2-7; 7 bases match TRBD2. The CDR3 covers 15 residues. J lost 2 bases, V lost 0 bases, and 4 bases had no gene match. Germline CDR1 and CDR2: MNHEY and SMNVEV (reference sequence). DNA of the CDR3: TGTGCCAGCAGTTTATCCAGCGGGAACACCTACGAGCAGTACTTC. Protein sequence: CASSLSSGNTYEQYF.

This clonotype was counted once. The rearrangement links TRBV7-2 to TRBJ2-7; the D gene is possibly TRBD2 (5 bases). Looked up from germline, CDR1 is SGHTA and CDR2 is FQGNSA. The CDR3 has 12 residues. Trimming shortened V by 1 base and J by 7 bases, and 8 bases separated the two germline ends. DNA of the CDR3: TGTGCCAGCAGCTTAGTCGGGGTGGAGCAGTACTTC. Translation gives CASSLVGVEQYF.

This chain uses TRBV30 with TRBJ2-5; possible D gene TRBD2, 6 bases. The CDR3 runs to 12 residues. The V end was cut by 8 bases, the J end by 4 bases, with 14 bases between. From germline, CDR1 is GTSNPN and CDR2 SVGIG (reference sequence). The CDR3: CAGGINRETQYF. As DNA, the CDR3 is TGTGCCGGGGGGATTAACAGAGAGACCCAGTACTTC.